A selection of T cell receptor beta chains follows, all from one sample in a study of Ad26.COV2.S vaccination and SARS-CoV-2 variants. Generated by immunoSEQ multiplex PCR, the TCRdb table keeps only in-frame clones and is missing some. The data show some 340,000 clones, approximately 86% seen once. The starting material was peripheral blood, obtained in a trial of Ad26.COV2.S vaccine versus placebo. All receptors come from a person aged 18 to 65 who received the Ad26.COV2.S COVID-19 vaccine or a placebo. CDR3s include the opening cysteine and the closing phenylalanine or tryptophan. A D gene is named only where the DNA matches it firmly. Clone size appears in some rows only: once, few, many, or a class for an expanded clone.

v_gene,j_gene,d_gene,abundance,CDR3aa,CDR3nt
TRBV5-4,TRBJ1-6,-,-,CASSWDRSSYNSPLHF,TGTGCCAGCAGTTGGGACCGCAGCTCCTATAATTCACCCCTCCACTTT
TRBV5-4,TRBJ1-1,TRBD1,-,CASSLGGDRGSNTEAFF,TGTGCCAGCAGCTTGGGGGGGGACAGGGGATCGAACACTGAAGCTTTCTTT
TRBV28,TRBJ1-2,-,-,CASNPVSNYGYTF,TGTGCCAGCAACCCGGTTTCTAACTATGGCTACACCTTC
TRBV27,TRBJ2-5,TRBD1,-,CASSSLRAALRGQETQYF,TGTGCCAGCAGTTCACTTAGGGCAGCTCTCAGGGGGCAAGAGACCCAGTACTTC
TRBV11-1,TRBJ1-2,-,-,CASSGLGLNTNYGYTF,TGTGCCAGCAGCGGTTTGGGTTTGAATACCAACTATGGCTACACCTTC
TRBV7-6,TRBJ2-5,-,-,CASSSDTQETQYF,TGTGCCAGCAGCTCGGACACTCAAGAGACCCAGTACTTC
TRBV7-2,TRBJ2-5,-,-,CASSLGAPTADGQTQYF,TGTGCCAGCAGCTTAGGGGCCCCCACAGCGGACGGGCAGACCCAGTACTTC
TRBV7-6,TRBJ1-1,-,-,CASSSSGGSVLSEAFF,TGTGCCAGCAGCAGTTCGGGGGGGTCGGTTCTTTCTGAAGCTTTCTTT
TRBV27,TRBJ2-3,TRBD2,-,CASRLAGGRTDTQYF,TGTGCCAGCAGACTAGCGGGGGGGCGCACAGATACGCAGTATTTT
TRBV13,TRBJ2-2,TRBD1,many,CASSHPTGIVSTGELFF,TGTGCCAGCAGCCACCCGACAGGGATAGTTAGCACCGGGGAGCTGTTTTTT
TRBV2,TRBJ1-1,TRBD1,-,CASQTRTGEDEAFF,TGTGCCAGCCAAACGCGGACAGGGGAGGATGAAGCTTTCTTT
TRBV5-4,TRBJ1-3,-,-,CASSLGGSSGNTIYF,TGTGCCAGCAGCTTGGGAGGGAGCTCTGGAAACACCATATATTTT
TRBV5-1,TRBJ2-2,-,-,CASSLPDQRELFF,TGCGCCAGCAGCTTGCCTGACCAGCGGGAGCTGTTTTTT
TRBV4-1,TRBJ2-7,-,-,CASSNGALSEQYF,TGCGCCAGCAGCAATGGGGCGCTTAGCGAGCAGTACTTC
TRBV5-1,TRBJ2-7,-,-,CASSLRSESYEQYF,TGCGCCAGCAGCTTACGATCGGAGTCCTACGAGCAGTACTTC
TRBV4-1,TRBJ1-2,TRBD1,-,CASSHLGQAPRSTF,TGCGCCAGCAGCCACTTAGGACAGGCCCCTCGCTCCACCTTC
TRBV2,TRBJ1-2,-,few,CASNWARDFNGYTF,TGTGCCAGCAATTGGGCTAGGGACTTCAATGGCTACACCTTC
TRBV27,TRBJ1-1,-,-,CASPGPIQSRAFF,TGTGCCAGTCCCGGACCTATACAATCGAGAGCTTTCTTT
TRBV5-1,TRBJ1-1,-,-,CASKGDPRGDTEAFF,TGCGCCAGCAAGGGGGACCCTAGGGGGGACACTGAAGCTTTCTTT
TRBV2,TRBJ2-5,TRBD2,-,CASSGQRGARGTQYF,TGTGCCAGCTCAGGGCAGCGGGGGGCTCGAGGGACCCAGTACTTC
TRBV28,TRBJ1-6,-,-,CASSPTGTFNSPLHF,TGTGCCAGCAGCCCCACAGGGACCTTTAATTCACCCCTCCACTTT
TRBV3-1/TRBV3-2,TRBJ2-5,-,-,CASRQDGYQETQYF,TGTGCCAGCAGACAGGACGGATACCAAGAGACCCAGTACTTC
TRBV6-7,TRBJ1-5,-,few,CASSYSVLNRDGAGQPQHF,TGTGCCAGCAGTTACTCGGTCCTAAACAGGGACGGGGCGGGCCAGCCCCAGCATTTT
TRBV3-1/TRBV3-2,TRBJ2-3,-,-,CASSQDMRGVTQYF,TGTGCCAGCAGCCAAGATATGAGGGGTGTTACGCAGTATTTT
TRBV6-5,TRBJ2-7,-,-,CASKGVLAGKQYF,TGTGCCAGCAAAGGTGTCCTGGCTGGGAAGCAGTACTTC
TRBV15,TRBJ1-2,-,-,CATSRDKRNYGYTF,TGTGCCACCAGCAGAGATAAGAGGAACTATGGCTACACCTTC
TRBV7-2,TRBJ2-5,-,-,CASSLGGQTQETQYF,TGTGCCAGCAGCTTAGGTGGACAGACCCAAGAGACCCAGTACTTC
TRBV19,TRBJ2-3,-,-,CASSLGTPGSNTDTQYF,TGTGCCAGTAGTTTAGGGACTCCGGGATCGAACACAGATACGCAGTATTTT
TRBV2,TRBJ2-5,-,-,CASGQAGPETQYF,TGTGCCAGCGGTCAGGCAGGGCCAGAGACCCAGTACTTC
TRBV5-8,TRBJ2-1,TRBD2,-,CASSLPGTSGGAYNEQFF,TGTGCCAGCAGCTTACCCGGGACTAGCGGGGGGGCCTACAATGAGCAGTTCTTC
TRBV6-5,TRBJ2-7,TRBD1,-,CASGRQGLTYEQYF,TGTGCCAGCGGCCGACAGGGCCTAACCTACGAGCAGTACTTC
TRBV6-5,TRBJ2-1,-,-,CASSYGWDEQFF,TGTGCCAGCAGTTACGGATGGGATGAGCAGTTCTTC
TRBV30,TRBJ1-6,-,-,CAWSPLDGGNSPLHF,TGTGCCTGGAGTCCCTTAGACGGGGGGAATTCACCCCTCCACTTT
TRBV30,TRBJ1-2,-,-,CAWSMTGNYGYTF,TGTGCCTGGAGTATGACAGGCAACTATGGCTACACCTTC
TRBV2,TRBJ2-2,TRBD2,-,CASSGLAGGELFF,TGTGCCAGCAGTGGGCTAGCGGGCGGGGAGCTGTTTTTT
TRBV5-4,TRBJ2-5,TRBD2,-,CASSFRAGGQETQYF,TGTGCCAGCAGCTTTCGGGCGGGGGGTCAAGAGACCCAGTACTTC
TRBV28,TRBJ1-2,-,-,CASSLQDYGYTF,TGTGCCAGCAGTTTGCAGGACTATGGCTACACCTTC
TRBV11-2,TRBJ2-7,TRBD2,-,CASSFGTSVGYEQYF,TGTGCCAGCAGCTTTGGGACTAGCGTGGGCTACGAGCAGTACTTC
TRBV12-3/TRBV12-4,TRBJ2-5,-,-,CASSGASGETQYF,TGTGCCAGCAGTGGGGCCTCCGGGGAGACCCAGTACTTC
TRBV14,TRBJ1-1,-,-,CASSRRGGGRSNTEAFF,TGTGCCAGCAGCCGAAGAGGTGGGGGCCGGTCGAACACTGAAGCTTTCTTT
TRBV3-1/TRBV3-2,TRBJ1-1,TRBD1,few,CASSQARDRLNTEAFF,TGTGCCAGCAGCCAAGCAAGGGACAGACTGAACACTGAAGCTTTCTTT
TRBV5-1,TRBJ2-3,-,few,CASSISGRSSTDTQYF,TGCGCCAGCAGCATATCAGGGAGATCTAGCACAGATACGCAGTATTTT
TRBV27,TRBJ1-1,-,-,CASSYRRVGAEAFF,TGTGCCAGCAGTTACAGGCGGGTTGGCGCTGAAGCTTTCTTT
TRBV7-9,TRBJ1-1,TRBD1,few,CASSLAGQYSKTEAFF,TGTGCCAGCAGCTTAGCGGGACAGTATTCGAAGACTGAAGCTTTCTTT
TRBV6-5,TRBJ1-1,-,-,CASSPLEGVSAFF,TGTGCCAGCAGTCCGCTGGAGGGGGTATCAGCTTTCTTT
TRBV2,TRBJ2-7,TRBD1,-,CASRRGQVSYEQYF,TGTGCCAGCAGGAGGGGACAGGTCTCCTACGAGCAGTACTTC
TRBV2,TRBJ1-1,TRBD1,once,CASSGQGATEAFF,TGTGCCAGCAGCGGACAGGGGGCCACTGAAGCTTTCTTT